This is a list of T cell receptor beta chains from one sample in a study of T cells after yellow fever vaccination. TCRdb reprocessed the 5' RACE reads via MiXCR and lists one record per CDR3 protein. The data show 250,000 to 400,000 distinct CDR3 sequences, with roughly 4.3% seen just once and approximately 23% held by the top ten. The input for sequencing was PBMCs, taken 5 days after the yellow fever booster vaccination. The receptor source for this set is a man in his late teens or twenties who received the YFV17D yellow fever vaccine. CDR3s include the opening cysteine and the closing phenylalanine or tryptophan. The D gene is left open where the match is weak. Only part of the rows carry a size: once, few, many, or a class if the clone is expanded.

TRBJ1-4 few - TRBV5-1 TGCGCCAGCAGCTTGACAGGGACCTTTAATGAAAAACTGTTTTTT CASSLTGTFNEKLFF
TRBJ1-5 few - TRBV3-1 TGTGCCAGCAGCCAAGAAGGGGGAAGGCGCCAGCCCCAGCATTTT CASSQEGGRRQPQHF
TRBJ2-1 few - TRBV7-9 TGTGCCAGCAGCTTAGGGGGGACTGCATTTAATGAGCAGTTCTTC CASSLGGTAFNEQFF
TRBJ1-1 many TRBD1 TRBV20-1 TGCAGTGCCCCCGGACAGGGAGCTGAAGCTTTCTTT CSAPGQGAEAFF
TRBJ1-2 - - TRBV6-5 TGTGCCAGCAGTCCCCAGGGCCGCCCCGGGCGCTACACCTTC CASSPQGRPGRYTF
TRBJ1-2 few - TRBV5-6 TGTGCCAGCAACTACCTTTCTGGCGAGGCAGTCTATGGCTACACCTTC CASNYLSGEAVYGYTF
TRBJ2-1 many - TRBV20-1 TGCAGTGCTCACCCGGAGGGTGCCTCCTACAATGAGCAGTTCTTC CSAHPEGASYNEQFF
TRBJ2-6 few - TRBV9 TGTGCCAGCAGCGTACGGCGCTCTGGGGCCAACGTCCTGACTTTC CASSVRRSGANVLTF
TRBJ1-1 few - TRBV19 TGTGCCAGTACTCCCCTAGGGGGGACTGAAGCTTTCTTT CASTPLGGTEAFF
TRBJ2-4 - - TRBV5-4 TGTGCCAGCAGCTTGCAGGGTAGCGAAAACATTCAGTACTTC CASSLQGSENIQYF
TRBJ2-4 many - TRBV5-5 TGTGCCAGCAGCTTGTATGGGATCATTCAGTACTTC CASSLYGIIQYF
TRBJ1-5 - - TRBV20-1 TGCAGTGCTACTCGGGCTCGCTCCCGGTACAGCTTAAGCAATCAGCCCCAGCATTTT CSATRARSRYSLSNQPQHF
TRBJ1-3 - - TRBV9 TGTGCCAGCAGCGTAGGAACGGGGACTGGAGGAAACACCATATATTTT CASSVGTGTGGNTIYF
TRBJ1-2 - - TRBV4-3 TGCGCCAGCAGCCAAGGGGGGACAAGGCATGGCTACACCTTC CASSQGGTRHGYTF